This is a list of T cell receptor beta chains from one sample in a study of identical twins. MiXCR, applied by TCRdb to the 5' RACE reads, yields one record per CDR3 protein. The table lists about 210,000 distinct CDR3 sequences, around 10% of them singletons. Sequencing was performed on memory (CD45RO+) T cells sorted from blood. These TCRs come from a woman aged 18-29 years in good health. Each CDR3 is given with its conserved first and last residue.

J,V,CDR3
TRBJ2-1,TRBV6-4,CASSDSSYNEQFF
TRBJ2-3,TRBV11-2,CASSSPRTDTQYF
TRBJ2-3,TRBV14,CASSPGGNTQYF
TRBJ2-5,TRBV11-2,CASSSTTGDETQYF
TRBJ2-3,TRBV2,CASIRDRSSDTQYF
TRBJ1-1,TRBV7-3,CASSLGLRNTEAFF
TRBJ2-1,TRBV29-1,CSVGLGSGGYQGDEQFF
TRBJ2-6,TRBV4-2,CASSQGQGGANVLTF
TRBJ1-1,TRBV5-5,CASSWTAWNTEAFF
TRBJ1-2,TRBV12-3/TRBV12-4,CASSYGRGAYGYTF
TRBJ2-7,TRBV6-1,CASSKGLSYEQYF
TRBJ1-2,TRBV12-3/TRBV12-4,CASSSDRSLGYTF
TRBJ2-6,TRBV5-1,CASSLGEPVLTF
TRBJ2-7,TRBV20-1,CSARDLSSYEQYF
TRBJ2-1,TRBV9,CASSVLAGSEQFF
TRBJ2-1,TRBV6-2/TRBV6-3,CASRTPDEQFF
TRBJ2-2,TRBV7-9,CASSPGLGANTGELFF
TRBJ2-5,TRBV6-1,CASIPIAGGGETQYF
TRBJ1-5,TRBV12-3/TRBV12-4,CASSFRRGSNQPQHF
TRBJ2-3,TRBV20-1,CSAEAPTSGRAHTQYF
TRBJ2-1,TRBV3-1,CASSQVGTINEQFF
TRBJ2-5,TRBV6-1,CASSEAVYREGETQYF
TRBJ1-4,TRBV30,CAWSRLTTNEKLFF
TRBJ2-1,TRBV5-1,CASSLGAGGVVNEQFF
TRBJ1-1,TRBV12-3/TRBV12-4,CASSPRGLGEVTEAFF
TRBJ2-7,TRBV3-1,CASSQVRYEQYF
TRBJ2-2,TRBV7-9,CASAGTSGDTGELFF
TRBJ2-3,TRBV5-6,CASSLTITGGLADTQYF
TRBJ2-3,TRBV20-1,CSVFGLAGGADTQYF
TRBJ2-3,TRBV5-8,CASSLDTRSTDTQYF
TRBJ2-5,TRBV20-1,CSAPLASWDQETQYF
TRBJ2-1,TRBV6-1,CASRLRGQNEQFF
TRBJ2-5,TRBV12-3/TRBV12-4,CASRRGRAGIETQYF
TRBJ2-5,TRBV11-2,CASSILPGLAGLYQETQYF
TRBJ1-1,TRBV30,CAWSRSLSAEAFF
TRBJ2-7,TRBV25-1,CASSGAYEQYF
TRBJ2-1,TRBV4-3,CASSPRLAGGDSSYNEQFF
TRBJ2-7,TRBV5-1,CASKGQGASYEQYF
TRBJ2-1,TRBV24-1,CATSLGGGHDEQFF
TRBJ2-7,TRBV6-5,CASSYSGGRAYEQYF
TRBJ2-1,TRBV20-1,CSARASTEYNEQFF
TRBJ2-5,TRBV5-8,CASSLAKTGKETQYF
TRBJ2-3,TRBV29-1,CSVGAGADTQYF